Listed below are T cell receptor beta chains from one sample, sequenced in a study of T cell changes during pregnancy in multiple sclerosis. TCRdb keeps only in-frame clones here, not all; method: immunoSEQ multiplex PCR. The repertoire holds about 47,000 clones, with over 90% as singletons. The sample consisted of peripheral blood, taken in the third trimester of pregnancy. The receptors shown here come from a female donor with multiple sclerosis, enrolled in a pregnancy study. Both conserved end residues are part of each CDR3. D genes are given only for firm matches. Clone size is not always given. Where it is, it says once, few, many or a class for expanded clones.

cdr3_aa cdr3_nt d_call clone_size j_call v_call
CASGLPRDRDMNTEAFF TGTGCTAGTGGTTTGCCACGGGACAGGGATATGAACACTGAAGCTTTCTTT TRBD1 - TRBJ1-1 TRBV12-5
CASSSTGATNEKLFF TGTGCCAGCAGCTCAACGGGAGCAACTAATGAAAAACTGTTTTTT - - TRBJ1-4 TRBV5-6
CASSPRAGPTYEQYF TGTGCCAGCAGCCCACGAGCGGGACCTACCTACGAGCAGTACTTC TRBD2 - TRBJ2-7 TRBV7-3
CTSSPGAGVETQYF TGTACCAGCAGCCCGGGGGCGGGAGTAGAGACCCAGTACTTC - - TRBJ2-5 TRBV9
CASSLADTDTEAFF TGCGCCAGCAGCTTGGCCGATACGGACACTGAAGCTTTCTTT - - TRBJ1-1 TRBV5-1
CASRRGTGITEAFF TGTGCCAGCAGGAGGGGGACAGGGATCACTGAAGCTTTCTTT TRBD1 - TRBJ1-1 TRBV6-6
CASSTADRGRRQPQHF TGTGCCAGTAGTACAGCGGACAGGGGGCGCAGACAGCCCCAGCATTTT TRBD1 - TRBJ1-5 TRBV19
CASSSSGRASFF TGTGCCAGCAGTTCTAGCGGGAGGGCCTCCTTCTTC TRBD2 - TRBJ2-1 TRBV6-6
CASRGSRGGGTEAFF TGCGCCAGCAGGGGGTCGAGGGGCGGGGGGACTGAAGCTTTCTTT - - TRBJ1-1 TRBV4-3
CASSPWGRGRNTEAFF TGTGCCAGCAGCCCCTGGGGCAGGGGGAGGAACACTGAAGCTTTCTTT TRBD1 - TRBJ1-1 TRBV5-4
CASRPTGIDTQYF TGTGCCAGCAGGCCTACAGGGATAGATACGCAGTATTTT - - TRBJ2-3 TRBV4-2
CSVFRQGAGYTF TGCAGCGTTTTTCGACAGGGGGCTGGCTACACCTTC TRBD1 - TRBJ1-2 TRBV29-1
CASGPTGGDTDTQYF TGTGCTAGTGGTCCGACAGGGGGGGACACAGATACGCAGTATTTT TRBD1 - TRBJ2-3 TRBV12-5
CASSPSNYYGYTF TGTGCCAGCAGTCCGAGCAATTACTATGGCTACACCTTC - - TRBJ1-2 TRBV2
CAWSVYRQRFLMNTEAFF TGTGCCTGGAGTGTATATCGGCAGCGATTTCTCATGAACACTGAAGCTTTCTTT - once TRBJ1-1 TRBV30
CAWNRGGGNQPQHF TGTGCCTGGAACAGGGGAGGAGGCAATCAGCCCCAGCATTTT TRBD1 - TRBJ1-5 TRBV30